Below, 30 T cell receptor beta chains from the same sample are listed, as sequenced in a study of a mutant IDH1 vaccine in newly diagnosed glioma. Antigens for these TCRs are unknown. Time point noted: week 35, safety follow-up. In the vaccine, a single dose held 300 ug of the mutant IDH1 20-mer peptide, along with topical imiquimod. Clones were read by immunoSEQ multiplex PCR, and TCRdb kept only the in-frame ones, dropping some. The repertoire holds over 60,000 clones, with about four fifths as singletons. Sequenced material: PBMCs, taken from a glioma patient whose treatment included an IDH1 peptide vaccine. Source of these receptors: a man aged 35 to 55 with glioma.

The chain is built from TRBV19 and TRBJ2-1; possibly TRBD2 for D (5 bases). Germline V gene data show CDR1 as LNHDA and CDR2 as SQIVND (reference sequence). The CDR3 consists of 15 residues. V lost 2 bases, J lost 8 bases, and 16 bases lay in between. The CDR3 DNA sequence: TGTGCCAGTAGTATAAGGACTCCCGGGGTCGATGAGCAGTTCTTC. Its translation is CASSIRTPGVDEQFF.

This chain joins TRBV5-4 and TRBJ2-5; the D gene could be TRBD1 or TRBD2 (6 bases each). The V end lost 2 bases, the J end lost 5 bases, and 13 bases lay between the germline ends. There are 14 residues in the CDR3. Germline loops: CDR1 SGHNT, CDR2 YYREEE (reference sequence). The CDR3 sequence is CASSFRGAGETQYF. In DNA, the CDR3 is TGTGCCAGCAGCTTCAGGGGCGCGGGGGAGACCCAGTACTTC.

The CDR3 DNA follows: TGTGCCAGCGGGGGACTAGCGGAGGGGGACGAGCAGTACTTC. Translation: CASGGLAEGDEQYF. J is TRBJ2-7 and V is TRBV28; 11 bases fit TRBD2. V gave up 8 bases and J gave up 5 bases; unmatched junction bases: 8. The germline gives CDR1 MDHEN, CDR2 SYDVKM. CDR3 length equals 14 residues.

This chain connects TRBV10-3 to TRBJ2-7; 12 bases agree with TRBD2. J lost 0 bases, V lost 4 bases, and 4 bases had no gene match. CDR1 and CDR2 (germline): ENHRY, SYGVKD. The CDR3 extends over 16 amino acids. The CDR3 region is CAISVLAGGFSYEQYF. DNA of the CDR3: TGTGCCATCAGTGTGCTAGCGGGAGGGTTCTCCTACGAGCAGTACTTC.

This clone was recorded a few times. The rearrangement joins TRBV18 to TRBJ1-5; the D is unclear. Trimming left V 4 bases short and J 1 base short, with 8 bases between. Germline V gene lookup returns CDR1 KGHSH and CDR2 LQKENI. The CDR3 loop spans 14 amino acids. CDR3 residues: CASSRAESNQPQHF. The CDR3 region has the DNA TGTGCCAGCTCACGGGCGGAGAGCAATCAGCCCCAGCATTTT.

The genes are TRBV2 and TRBJ1-2, with TRBD1 identical over 11 bases. Germline assignment: CDR1 SNHLY and CDR2 FYNNEI. V shed 7 bases and J 2 bases; nucleotides not matched to a gene: 6. The CDR3 is made up of 15 amino acids. CDR3 DNA sequence: TGTGCCAGCACCGCAAGGACAGGGGGCAACTATGGCTACACCTTC. It translates to CASTARTGGNYGYTF.

The genes are TRBV4-3 and TRBJ1-4; a possible D gene is TRBD1 (5 bases). V lost 0 bases and J lost 6, with 14 bases in between. This CDR3 has 16 residues. Germline V lookup: CDR1 LGHNA, CDR2 YSLEER. The CDR3: CASSQDEAGYHEKLFF. The CDR3 region has the DNA TGCGCCAGCAGCCAAGATGAGGCAGGGTACCATGAAAAACTGTTTTTT.

V gene TRBV5-4 combines with J gene TRBJ2-7; D is undetermined. V was cut by 5 bases and J by 5 bases, with 17 bases left in between. This CDR3 is built from 14 residues. From germline, CDR1 is SGHNT and CDR2 YYREEE (reference sequence). In DNA, the CDR3 is TGTGCCAGCAGGGGAAACGGACGTCAAAACGAGCAGTACTTC. This sequence encodes CASRGNGRQNEQYF.

The chain employs TRBV5-8 and TRBJ2-5, with D perhaps matching TRBD2 (5 bases). The CDR3 contains 16 residues. The V gene's germline CDR1 is SGHTS and CDR2 YDEGEE. Trimming shortened V by 4 bases and J by 2 bases, and 18 bases separated the two germline ends. For the CDR3, the DNA is TGTGCCAGCAGCCCTGGACTGGTAGGGAGTCAAGAGACCCAGTACTTC. It codes for CASSPGLVGSQETQYF.

V gene TRBV29-1 combines with J gene TRBJ1-5; TRBD1 agrees at 7 bases. Per germline, CDR1 SQVTM and CDR2 ANQGSEA. V was clipped by 5 bases and J by 1 base; unmatched bases: 5. The CDR3 has 14 residues. The CDR3 loop reads CSVPPTGSNQPQHF. The CDR3 bases are TGCAGCGTTCCCCCGACAGGGAGCAATCAGCCCCAGCATTTT.

The chain recombines TRBV2 with TRBJ2-1; D not certain. Trimming took 4 bases from V and 3 from J, leaving 1 base between them. Germline CDR1 is SNHLY and CDR2 is FYNNEI. This CDR3 spans 11 amino acids. CDR3 sequence reads: CASSGYNEQFF. CDR3 nucleotides: TGTGCCAGCAGTGGCTACAATGAGCAGTTCTTC.

The chain combines TRBV20-1 with TRBJ2-3; possible D gene TRBD2, 5 bases. Germline lookup yields CDR1 DFQATT and CDR2 SNEGSKA (reference sequence). Between the trimmed V and J ends, which lost 5 bases and 5 bases, there was a span of 8 bases. The CDR3 is made up of 11 amino acids. The CDR3: CSAGLGDTQYF. CDR3 sequence (DNA): TGCAGTGCTGGACTTGGAGATACGCAGTATTTT.

This rearrangement joins TRBV6-6 to TRBJ1-5, with a tentative D call TRBD1 (6 bases). CDR1 is MNHNY, CDR2 SVGAGI, per germline (reference sequence). The V gene lost 7 bases and the J gene lost 7 bases, with 17 bases spanning the gap. The CDR3 runs 14 residues. The CDR3 here is CASTSDRPGQPQHF. The CDR3 DNA reads as TGTGCCAGCACCAGCGACAGGCCGGGCCAGCCCCAGCATTTT.

This rearrangement joins TRBV28 to TRBJ2-7; 9 nucleotides line up with TRBD1. This CDR3 comprises 16 residues. The germline gives CDR1 MDHEN, CDR2 SYDVKM. Trimming removed 1 base from V and 0 bases from J; junction bases left unmatched: 4. In DNA, the CDR3 is TGTGCCAGCAGTTTATTAGGGACAGGGCGCTCCTACGAGCAGTACTTC. Amino acid sequence: CASSLLGTGRSYEQYF.

This clone came up once. The chain joins TRBV5-4 to TRBJ2-7; perhaps TRBD2 as D (5 bases). The ends were cut back, 0 bases at V and 7 bases at J, with 14 bases in the middle. This CDR3 has 14 residues. The germline CDR1 and CDR2 sequences are SGHNT and YYREEE (reference sequence). CDR3 DNA: TGTGCCAGCAGCTTGGCCCTCGGAACGGGAGAGCAGTACTTC. Amino acid sequence: CASSLALGTGEQYF.

The chain uses TRBV5-1 and TRBJ2-7; possibly TRBD2 for D (6 bases). Deletions cut 5 bases from V and 3 bases from J, with 21 bases between. CDR3 length equals 16 residues. Germline-derived CDR1 and CDR2 are SGHRS and YFSETQ. This chain's CDR3 is CASRLRDEAHLYEQYF. The CDR3, as DNA: TGCGCCAGCAGGTTGCGGGACGAGGCTCACCTCTACGAGCAGTACTTC.

CDR3 in amino acids: CASSRPGGRELFF. The CDR3 DNA is TGTGCCAGTAGTCGGCCGGGGGGGCGGGAGCTGTTTTTT. The chain is built from TRBV19 and TRBJ2-2; TRBD2 agrees at 8 bases. Unmatched junction bases numbered 5, after V lost 5 bases and J lost 9 bases. CDR1 and CDR2 (germline): LNHDA, SQIVND (reference sequence). This CDR3 comprises 13 residues.

The CDR3 here is CSVAGRLTDTQYF. CDR3 DNA: TGCAGCGTTGCAGGCAGACTCACAGATACGCAGTATTTT. This chain joins TRBV29-1 and TRBJ2-3; no reliable D call. The germline gives CDR1 SQVTM, CDR2 ANQGSEA. The CDR3 is 13 residues long. The V end lost 4 bases, the J end lost 2 bases, and 10 bases lay between the germline ends.

The rearrangement joins TRBV19 to TRBJ2-5, with D perhaps TRBD1 (6 bases). Trimming shortened V by 5 bases and J by 4 bases, and 17 bases separated the two germline ends. This CDR3 comprises 15 residues. Germline V CDR1 and CDR2: LNHDA, SQIVND (reference sequence). CDR3 residues: CASSLPSTGRETQYF. The CDR3 DNA is TGTGCCAGTAGTCTCCCTTCCACAGGGAGAGAGACCCAGTACTTC.

The chain links TRBV4-2 to TRBJ2-1; D uncertain. Germline V gene lookup returns CDR1 LGHNA and CDR2 YNFKEQ. Trimming stripped 0 bases from V and 12 bases from J, with 15 bases between. The CDR3 is 14 residues long. This CDR3 reads CASSQDQARAGQFF. The CDR3, as DNA: TGTGCCAGCAGCCAAGATCAAGCACGGGCTGGGCAGTTCTTC.

The chain uses TRBV2 and TRBJ2-3; 8 positions agree with TRBD2. Germline V gene lookup returns CDR1 SNHLY and CDR2 FYNNEI. The CDR3 length is 14 residues. Losses at the gene ends were 7 bases for V and 4 bases for J; bases not matched to a gene: 7. CDR3 coding DNA: TGTGCCAGCAACCAGGGACTAGGGGCAGATACGCAGTATTTT. It is translated as CASNQGLGADTQYF.

The chain joins TRBV21-1 to TRBJ1-2. TRBV21-1 is listed as a pseudogene. This CDR3 has 16 residues. This chain's CDR3 is CASSSQEGPWGYGYTF. The CDR3 DNA reads as TGTGCCAGCAGCTCGCAAGAGGGGCCTTGGGGCTATGGCTACACCTTC.

The chain uses TRBV19 and TRBJ2-1; 8 nucleotides match TRBD1. Germline CDR1 LNHDA, CDR2 SQIVND (reference sequence). V shed 0 bases, J shed 7 bases, and the junction held 5 bases outside the gene matches. This CDR3 is built from 15 residues. The CDR3 DNA reads as TGTGCCAGTAGTATAGATGTCCACAGGGGGAATGAGCAGTTCTTC. Residues: CASSIDVHRGNEQFF.

The CDR3, as DNA: TGTGCCAGCAGCGCGATAGCGGGGGGGCAAGAGACCCAGTACTTC. This translates into CASSAIAGGQETQYF. The chain is built from TRBV9 and TRBJ2-5; 11 positions agree with TRBD2. Germline trimming cut 3 bases from V and 2 bases from J; bases unmatched to any gene: 3. Germline CDR1 SGDLS, CDR2 YYNGEE. The CDR3 totals 15 residues. The full variable domain, rest sourced from reference TRBV9 and TRBJ2-5, is DSGVTQTPKHLITATGQRVTLRCSPRSGDLSVYWYQQSLDQGLQFLIQYYNGEERAKGNILERFSAQQFPDLHSELNLSSLELGDSALYFCASSAIAGGQETQYFGPGTRLLVL.

The table lists this clone with a count of one. The chain combines TRBV7-9 with TRBJ2-3; D is possibly TRBD1 (5 bases). The germline V gene encodes CDR1 SEHNR and CDR2 FQNEAQ (reference sequence). The CDR3 consists of 12 residues. Trimming removed 3 bases at V and 7 bases at J, with 8 bases between. CDR3 in amino acids: CASSFKGNTQYF. CDR3 in DNA: TGTGCCAGCAGCTTTAAGGGGAATACGCAGTATTTT.

The rearrangement uses TRBV30 and TRBJ2-7, with D possibly being TRBD1 (5 bases). This CDR3 spans 12 amino acids. CDR1 is GTSNPN and CDR2 is SVGIG in the germline V gene (reference sequence). Trimming cost V 4 bases and J 1 base, with 8 bases left between them. The CDR3 region is CAWKSGSYEQYF. Written as DNA, the CDR3 is TGTGCCTGGAAATCAGGGTCCTACGAGCAGTACTTC.

The chain combines TRBV9 with TRBJ1-5; no reliable D call. CDR3 length: 13 amino acids. Germline V gene sequence: CDR1 SGDLS, CDR2 YYNGEE. V lost 4 bases and J lost 9, with 14 bases in between. CDR3 bases: TGTGCCAGCAGCCCCTCTTTTCTTGGGCCCCAGCATTTT. Translated: CASSPSFLGPQHF.

This clone was recorded a few times. The chain combines TRBV28 with TRBJ1-5; D may be TRBD1 (5 bases). Germline assignment: CDR1 MDHEN and CDR2 SYDVKM. The V and J ends lost 5 bases and 0 bases respectively, with 17 bases between them. The CDR3 is 17 residues long. This chain's CDR3 is CASSTRKGTYSNQPQHF. The DNA of the CDR3 is TGTGCCAGCAGTACACGAAAGGGGACCTATAGCAATCAGCCCCAGCATTTT.

V and J are TRBV4-3 and TRBJ1-2; 9 bases agree with TRBD1. Trimming removed 4 bases from V and 8 bases from J; junction bases left unmatched: 11. The CDR3 consists of 15 residues. The germline gives CDR1 LGHNA, CDR2 YSLEER. The CDR3 here is CASSPGQGASRGYTF. CDR3 nucleotides: TGCGCCAGCAGCCCGGGACAGGGTGCTTCCAGGGGCTACACCTTC.

V is TRBV5-4 and J is TRBJ1-6; D might be TRBD1 (5 bases). V lost 4 bases to trimming and J lost 12 bases, with 17 bases between them. The CDR3 is made up of 14 amino acids. CDR1 is SGHNT and CDR2 is YYREEE in the germline V gene (reference sequence). CDR3 coding DNA: TGTGCCAGCAGCCAGCCCGGGGCCCAGAAACCCCTCCACTTT. Its protein product is CASSQPGAQKPLHF.